This T cell receptor (beta chain) was profiled in a study of CD8+ T cells in alopecia areata. Extraction of RNA preceded its reverse transcription into cDNA, which served as the sequencing template. Method: immunoSEQ multiplex PCR; TCRdb's copy keeps in-frame clones and lacks some. The sample includes some 180,000 clones, about 51% of them seen just once. Study-wide points: Resident alphabeta T-cell populations of normal skin are likewise subject to sequencing in scalp samples. Expanded CD8+ clones among the top 100, as well as scalp clonality, were significantly decreased by tofacitinib. Lesional scalp, especially alopecia totalis/universalis, showed higher clonality than normal scalp.

Sample treatment: oral pan-JAK inhibitor, 5-10 mg twice daily. Peripheral blood samples and lesional scalp punch biopsies were obtained from alopecia areata patients. CDR3 length equals 15 residues. From germline, CDR1 is LGHNT and CDR2 FRNRAP. Trimming cost V 7 bases and J 3 bases, with 15 bases left between them. Regarding this clone: Its antigen is currently unknown.

This receptor was obtained from a human donor with alopecia areata. The chain carries TRBV12-5 and TRBJ2-2, with D possibly called TRBD1 or TRBD2 (5 bases each). Sequenced material: CD8+ T cells sorted from blood, taken at approximately week 51, from a patient treated with tofacitinib. CDR3 bases: TGTGCTAGTGACCCCGGGGACGGCTACACCGGGGAGCTGTTTTTT. This gives the protein CASDPGDGYTGELFF.